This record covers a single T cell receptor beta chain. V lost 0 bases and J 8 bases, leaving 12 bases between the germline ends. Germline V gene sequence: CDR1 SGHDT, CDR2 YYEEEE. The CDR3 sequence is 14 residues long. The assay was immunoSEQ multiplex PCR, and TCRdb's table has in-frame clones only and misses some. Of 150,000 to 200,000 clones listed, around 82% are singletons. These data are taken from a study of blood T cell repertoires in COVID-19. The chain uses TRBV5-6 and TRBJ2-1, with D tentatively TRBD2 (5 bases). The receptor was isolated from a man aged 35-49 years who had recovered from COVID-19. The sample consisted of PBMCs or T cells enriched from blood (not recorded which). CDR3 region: CASSLGVRVYEQFF. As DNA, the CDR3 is TGTGCCAGCAGCTTGGGGGTGAGGGTGTATGAGCAGTTCTTC.